This TCR beta chain was retrieved from a study of lymphopenia after photon versus proton radiotherapy. Assay used: immunoSEQ multiplex PCR; TCRdb lists only in-frame clones, some missing. The sample lists more than 25,000 clones, about 91% occurring once. V dropped 2 bases and J dropped 9 bases, with 5 bases sitting between them. This CDR3 has 11 amino acids. Per the germline V gene, CDR1 is MNHEY and CDR2 is SMNVEV (reference sequence). The source is a woman in her sixties with cholangiocarcinoma. Some clones in this sample may be carry-over from other donors' samples. The genes are TRBV27 and TRBJ1-5; D remains unclear. The sample consisted of peripheral blood, taken from a patient treated with proton-based radiotherapy. CDR3 protein: CASSLPWPQHF. As DNA, the CDR3 is TGTGCCAGCAGTTTACCGTGGCCCCAGCATTTT.